What follows is one TCR beta chain and its context. Patient tissue came from resections in Japan or China, 2014–2017. Nucleic acids came from premalignant or tumor cells enriched by macro-dissection. The table came from immunoSEQ multiplex PCR; TCRdb's copy has only in-frame clones and leaves some out. The repertoire has 5,000 or so clones, around 80% of them found once; the top ten carry 6.6%. This sample stems from a study of immune evolution from preneoplasia to lung adenocarcinoma. Per the germline V gene, CDR1 is MDHEN and CDR2 is SYDVKM. The CDR3 is 12 residues long. Between the trimmed V and J ends, which lost 10 bases and 8 bases, there was a span of 17 bases.

Material for sequencing was FFPE minimally invasive lung adenocarcinoma tissue. This receptor was identified in a person aged 50-75 years with lung adenocarcinoma. The chain is built from TRBV28 and TRBJ1-1; perhaps TRBD1 as D (5 bases). The CDR3 DNA follows: TGTGCCACCGTGGCAGGGTGGGGGGAAGCTTTCTTT. Amino acids: CATVAGWGEAFF.